This T cell receptor (beta chain) was documented in a study of T cell changes during pregnancy in multiple sclerosis. In its sample, this clone was seen once. V lost 0 bases, J lost 0 bases, and 13 bases lay in between. Germline CDR1 reads SGHRS; CDR2 reads YFSETQ. This CDR3 spans 17 amino acids. Some clones are missing from TCRdb's copy, which holds only in-frame ones; the method was immunoSEQ multiplex PCR. The table records approximately 40,000 clones, roughly nine tenths of them present only once. The V call is TRBV5-1, the J call TRBJ2-1, with D hard to call. The source material was CD4+ T cells from peripheral blood mononuclear cells, sampled in the second trimester of pregnancy. This TCR came from a female donor with multiple sclerosis, enrolled in a pregnancy study. CDR3 sequence reads: CASSLDSAISSYNEQFF. In DNA, the CDR3 is TGCGCCAGCAGCTTGGATTCCGCCATCAGCTCCTACAATGAGCAGTTCTTC.